A selection of T cell receptor beta chains follows, all from one sample in a study of blood T cell repertoires in COVID-19. Method: immunoSEQ multiplex PCR; TCRdb's copy keeps in-frame clones and lacks some. Of 200,000 to 250,000 clones detected, around 86% appear once; the ten largest clones hold roughly 7.2%. Sequenced sample: PBMCs or T cells enriched from blood (not recorded which). Receptors originate from a man aged 25 to 45 in a cohort exposed to, infected with or recovered from COVID-19 (not recorded which). Each CDR3 is given with its conserved first and last residue. The D gene is left open where the match is weak. Part of the rows lack a size; the others show once, few, many or a class for expanded clones.

j_gene: TRBJ2-2; abundance: -; v_gene: TRBV19; d_gene: TRBD2; CDR3aa: CASSITSGISTGELFF; CDR3nt: TGTGCCAGTAGTATAACTAGCGGGATTAGCACCGGGGAGCTGTTTTTT
j_gene: TRBJ1-2; abundance: once; v_gene: TRBV7-9; d_gene: -; CDR3aa: CASSTRGGAGDGYTF; CDR3nt: TGTGCCAGCAGCACGAGAGGAGGGGCGGGAGATGGCTACACCTTC
j_gene: TRBJ2-1; abundance: -; v_gene: TRBV2; d_gene: TRBD2; CDR3aa: CASRGFSGTSGRTYNEQFF; CDR3nt: TGTGCCAGCAGGGGGTTCTCCGGGACTAGCGGGAGAACCTACAATGAGCAGTTCTTC
j_gene: TRBJ2-7; abundance: once; v_gene: TRBV27; d_gene: -; CDR3aa: CASSLALTGEQYF; CDR3nt: TGTGCCAGCAGTTTAGCCCTCACGGGCGAGCAGTACTTC
j_gene: TRBJ2-7; abundance: -; v_gene: TRBV27; d_gene: TRBD2; CDR3aa: CASRTGTSPIYEQYF; CDR3nt: TGTGCCAGCCGCACCGGGACTAGCCCTATCTACGAGCAGTACTTC
j_gene: TRBJ1-6; abundance: -; v_gene: TRBV28; d_gene: TRBD1; CDR3aa: CASLGQGQRNSPLHF; CDR3nt: TGTGCCTCCCTAGGTCAGGGACAGAGAAATTCACCCCTCCACTTT
j_gene: TRBJ1-4; abundance: -; v_gene: TRBV19; d_gene: TRBD1; CDR3aa: CASRGQGRGTNEKLFF; CDR3nt: TGTGCCAGTCGTGGACAGGGTAGAGGGACTAATGAAAAACTGTTTTTT
j_gene: TRBJ2-1; abundance: -; v_gene: TRBV4-1; d_gene: TRBD2; CDR3aa: CASSQVAGGPDEQFF; CDR3nt: TGCGCCAGCAGCCAAGTGGCGGGAGGGCCTGATGAGCAGTTCTTC
j_gene: TRBJ2-1; abundance: -; v_gene: TRBV7-6; d_gene: -; CDR3aa: CASSLVSGQRSDEQFF; CDR3nt: TGTGCCAGCAGCTTAGTGAGCGGACAGAGGAGTGATGAGCAGTTCTTC
j_gene: TRBJ1-2; abundance: few; v_gene: TRBV28; d_gene: -; CDR3aa: CASSKPIANPGQLTSAIYGYTF; CDR3nt: TGTGCCAGCAGCAAGCCCATAGCAAATCCGGGACAACTTACCTCCGCTATCTATGGCTACACCTTC
j_gene: TRBJ2-2; abundance: -; v_gene: TRBV13; d_gene: -; CDR3aa: CASSLGTVNTGELFF; CDR3nt: TGTGCCAGCAGCTTAGGGACAGTTAACACCGGGGAGCTGTTTTTT
j_gene: TRBJ1-1; abundance: -; v_gene: TRBV5-1; d_gene: -; CDR3aa: CASSLGTASTEAFF; CDR3nt: TGCGCCAGCAGCTTGGGGACAGCGAGTACTGAAGCTTTCTTT
j_gene: TRBJ1-1; abundance: -; v_gene: TRBV28; d_gene: TRBD1; CDR3aa: CASSYRGRFTEAFF; CDR3nt: TGTGCCAGCAGTTACAGGGGGCGTTTTACTGAAGCTTTCTTT
j_gene: TRBJ1-3; abundance: -; v_gene: TRBV10-3; d_gene: -; CDR3aa: CAISAGEIGNTIYF; CDR3nt: TGTGCCATCAGTGCAGGGGAGATAGGAAACACCATATATTTT
j_gene: TRBJ2-7; abundance: -; v_gene: TRBV7-2; d_gene: TRBD1; CDR3aa: CASSSRQGGTYEQYF; CDR3nt: TGTGCCAGCAGCTCCAGACAGGGGGGGACCTACGAGCAGTACTTC
j_gene: TRBJ2-2; abundance: many; v_gene: TRBV19; d_gene: TRBD1; CDR3aa: CASRRGEGTGNTGELFF; CDR3nt: TGTGCCAGTAGGAGGGGGGAAGGGACAGGGAACACCGGGGAGCTGTTTTTT
j_gene: TRBJ2-3; abundance: -; v_gene: TRBV10-3; d_gene: -; CDR3aa: CACSWGEADTQYF; CDR3nt: TGTGCCTGTAGCTGGGGGGAGGCAGATACGCAGTATTTT
j_gene: TRBJ2-5; abundance: -; v_gene: TRBV3-1/TRBV3-2; d_gene: -; CDR3aa: CASSPRRWGESQETQYF; CDR3nt: TGTGCCAGCAGCCCCCGTCGGTGGGGGGAATCCCAAGAGACCCAGTACTTC
j_gene: TRBJ2-1; abundance: -; v_gene: TRBV27; d_gene: -; CDR3aa: CASSLSAAYNEQFF; CDR3nt: TGTGCCAGCAGTCTATCCGCGGCCTACAATGAGCAGTTCTTC
j_gene: TRBJ1-4; abundance: -; v_gene: TRBV18; d_gene: TRBD1; CDR3aa: CASSPRQGQNEKLFF; CDR3nt: TGTGCCAGCTCACCCAGACAGGGTCAAAATGAAAAACTGTTTTTT
j_gene: TRBJ2-2; abundance: once; v_gene: TRBV7-9; d_gene: -; CDR3aa: CASRRDVGQANTGELFF; CDR3nt: TGTGCCAGCAGGAGAGATGTGGGGCAGGCAAACACCGGGGAGCTGTTTTTT
j_gene: TRBJ2-2; abundance: -; v_gene: TRBV3-1/TRBV3-2; d_gene: TRBD1; CDR3aa: CASSDRGSNTGELFF; CDR3nt: TGTGCCAGCAGCGACAGGGGGTCGAACACCGGGGAGCTGTTTTTT
j_gene: TRBJ2-7; abundance: -; v_gene: TRBV9; d_gene: TRBD2; CDR3aa: CASRRLAGGPLLPLREQYF; CDR3nt: TGTGCCAGCAGGAGACTAGCGGGAGGGCCCCTCCTCCCTCTCCGCGAGCAGTACTTC
j_gene: TRBJ2-7; abundance: -; v_gene: TRBV11-2; d_gene: -; CDR3aa: CASGRQAGSEQYF; CDR3nt: TGTGCCAGCGGCCGACAGGCTGGGAGCGAGCAGTACTTC
j_gene: TRBJ1-1; abundance: -; v_gene: TRBV6-4; d_gene: -; CDR3aa: CASSDSVDTEAFF; CDR3nt: TGTGCCAGCAGTGACTCAGTAGACACTGAAGCTTTCTTT
j_gene: TRBJ1-6; abundance: -; v_gene: TRBV4-1; d_gene: -; CDR3aa: CASSLRFRPPLHF; CDR3nt: TGCGCCAGCAGCCTAAGGTTCAGGCCCCCCCTCCACTTT
j_gene: TRBJ2-1; abundance: few; v_gene: TRBV19; d_gene: TRBD2; CDR3aa: CASSTGLAWGNEQFF; CDR3nt: TGTGCCAGTAGTACGGGACTAGCGTGGGGTAATGAGCAGTTCTTC
j_gene: TRBJ2-3; abundance: -; v_gene: TRBV28; d_gene: -; CDR3aa: CASSLQGRGFAGDGTDTQYF; CDR3nt: TGTGCCAGCAGTTTACAGGGGCGGGGGTTTGCGGGAGATGGCACAGATACGCAGTATTTT
j_gene: TRBJ2-7; abundance: -; v_gene: TRBV5-1; d_gene: TRBD2; CDR3aa: CASSFGSGRVEYEQYF; CDR3nt: TGCGCCAGCAGCTTTGGTAGCGGGAGGGTCGAATACGAGCAGTACTTC
j_gene: TRBJ2-1; abundance: -; v_gene: TRBV5-1; d_gene: TRBD2; CDR3aa: CASYSGMVYNEQFF; CDR3nt: TGCGCCAGCTACAGCGGGATGGTCTACAATGAGCAGTTCTTC
j_gene: TRBJ2-7; abundance: many; v_gene: TRBV6-5; d_gene: TRBD2; CDR3aa: CASSYLAGDTSYEQYF; CDR3nt: TGTGCCAGCAGTTACCTAGCGGGAGACACCTCCTACGAGCAGTACTTC
j_gene: TRBJ2-1; abundance: -; v_gene: TRBV19; d_gene: TRBD2; CDR3aa: CASSTGLAANNEQFF; CDR3nt: TGTGCCAGTAGTACCGGACTAGCGGCAAACAATGAGCAGTTCTTC
j_gene: TRBJ1-3; abundance: -; v_gene: TRBV5-1; d_gene: TRBD1; CDR3aa: CASSLTGQAGNTIYF; CDR3nt: TGCGCCAGCAGCTTGACCGGACAGGCTGGAAACACCATATATTTT
j_gene: TRBJ1-2; abundance: -; v_gene: TRBV5-6; d_gene: -; CDR3aa: CASSFRAGVNGYTF; CDR3nt: TGTGCCAGCAGCTTTCGGGCAGGGGTCAATGGCTACACCTTC
j_gene: TRBJ2-2; abundance: -; v_gene: TRBV29-1; d_gene: -; CDR3aa: CSVEPDMNTGELFF; CDR3nt: TGCAGCGTTGAACCAGACATGAACACCGGGGAGCTGTTTTTT
j_gene: TRBJ2-7; abundance: -; v_gene: TRBV9; d_gene: -; CDR3aa: CASSVGSEYYEQYF; CDR3nt: TGTGCCAGCAGCGTAGGTTCAGAATACTACGAGCAGTACTTC
j_gene: TRBJ2-1; abundance: -; v_gene: TRBV11-3; d_gene: -; CDR3aa: CASSSSGSSYNEQFF; CDR3nt: TGTGCCAGCAGCTCCTCCGGGAGCTCCTACAATGAGCAGTTCTTC
j_gene: TRBJ1-1; abundance: -; v_gene: TRBV28; d_gene: -; CDR3aa: CASTVSDRNTEAFF; CDR3nt: TGTGCCAGCACAGTTTCGGACAGGAACACTGAAGCTTTCTTT
j_gene: TRBJ2-7; abundance: -; v_gene: TRBV7-2; d_gene: -; CDR3aa: CASSLMGGRNYEQYF; CDR3nt: TGTGCCAGCAGCTTAATGGGTGGGAGGAACTACGAGCAGTACTTC
j_gene: TRBJ2-1; abundance: -; v_gene: TRBV28; d_gene: -; CDR3aa: CASSLSARVNEQFF; CDR3nt: TGTGCCAGCAGCCTTAGCGCACGGGTGAATGAGCAGTTCTTC
j_gene: TRBJ2-1; abundance: -; v_gene: TRBV5-1; d_gene: -; CDR3aa: CASSLQAAHEQFF; CDR3nt: TGCGCCAGCAGCTTGCAGGCAGCTCACGAGCAGTTCTTC
j_gene: TRBJ1-6; abundance: -; v_gene: TRBV27; d_gene: TRBD1; CDR3aa: CASSGDRGSLLQDNSPLHF; CDR3nt: TGTGCCAGCAGTGGGGACAGGGGCTCACTACTCCAGGATAATTCACCCCTCCACTTT
j_gene: TRBJ2-3; abundance: -; v_gene: TRBV7-3; d_gene: TRBD2; CDR3aa: CASSGTSGSADTQYF; CDR3nt: TGTGCCAGCAGCGGGACTAGCGGGAGTGCAGATACGCAGTATTTT
j_gene: TRBJ2-7; abundance: -; v_gene: TRBV19; d_gene: -; CDR3aa: CASSILGQNYEQYF; CDR3nt: TGTGCCAGTAGTATTTTGGGCCAAAACTACGAGCAGTACTTC
j_gene: TRBJ2-1; abundance: once; v_gene: TRBV5-1; d_gene: TRBD2; CDR3aa: CASSPSLAGGYNEQFF; CDR3nt: TGCGCCAGCAGCCCCTCACTAGCGGGGGGTTACAATGAGCAGTTCTTC
j_gene: TRBJ1-5; abundance: -; v_gene: TRBV27; d_gene: TRBD1; CDR3aa: CASSDDRAAQPQHF; CDR3nt: TGTGCCAGCAGCGACGACAGGGCCGCGCAGCCCCAGCATTTT
j_gene: TRBJ2-5; abundance: once; v_gene: TRBV7-8; d_gene: TRBD1; CDR3aa: CASSPGQGAPVAETQYF; CDR3nt: TGTGCCAGCAGCCCGGGACAGGGGGCGCCGGTTGCCGAGACCCAGTACTTC